These 30 T cell receptor beta chains share one sample of origin, sequenced in a study of shared clonotypes between healthy human individuals. Produced via immunoSEQ multiplex PCR; TCRdb's table is partial and in-frame only. Here the sample spans approximately 2,000,000 clones, roughly 93% being singletons. Naive CD8 cells comprised CD45RO-negative, CCR7-positively selected cells, excluding terminally differentiated effector memory CD45RA+ cells. Sequencing was performed on naive CD8+ T cells from PBMCs. The receptors come from a man between 18 and 35 years old in good health. Some clones in this sample may be carry-over from other donors' samples.

The chain recombines TRBV19 with TRBJ1-5; D gene ambiguous. The CDR3 spans 15 residues. The V gene's germline CDR1 is LNHDA and CDR2 SQIVND (reference sequence). Trimming stripped 6 bases from V and 5 bases from J, with 17 bases between. CDR3 DNA sequence: TGTGCCAGTAGCCGGGAGGAGGAGGGCCATCAGCCCCAGCATTTT. Its translation: CASSREEEGHQPQHF.

The V and J genes are TRBV9 and TRBJ2-3; 11 bases are a match to TRBD2. V lost 3 bases, J lost 5 bases, and 8 bases stayed unmatched. CDR3 size: 16 residues. Germline V CDR1 and CDR2: SGDLS, YYNGEE. The CDR3 DNA reads as TGTGCCAGCAGCGCTCAACCGGGACTAGCGGTAGATACGCAGTATTTT. Protein sequence: CASSAQPGLAVDTQYF.

This chain joins TRBV13 and TRBJ2-7, with D unresolved. This CDR3 has 13 amino acids. CDR1 and CDR2 (germline): PRHDT, FYEKMQ (reference sequence). V lost 6 bases and J lost 3, with 12 bases in between. DNA of the CDR3: TGTGCCAGCAGGTCGCAACCTAACTACGAGCAGTACTTC. It yields the protein CASRSQPNYEQYF.

The V gene is TRBV4-1, the J gene TRBJ2-7; perhaps TRBD1 as D (5 bases). CDR1 and CDR2 (germline): MGHRA, YSYEKL. Trimming stripped 4 bases from V and 6 bases from J, with 13 bases between. This CDR3 region has 13 residues. In nucleotides, the CDR3 is TGCGCCAGCAGCCCCATAGGACAAACCGAGCAGTACTTC. It is translated as CASSPIGQTEQYF.

This clone was recorded once. This chain connects TRBV5-4 to TRBJ2-5, with 11 bases matching TRBD2. The CDR3 length is 15 residues. Germline V gene lookup returns CDR1 SGHNT and CDR2 YYREEE (reference sequence). V lost 4 bases and J lost 4; bases outside the gene matches: 6. The CDR3 protein is CASSPTSGARETQYF. CDR3 nucleotides: TGTGCCAGCAGCCCGACTAGCGGGGCGAGAGAGACCCAGTACTTC.

The chain is built from TRBV19 and TRBJ1-1, with D possibly being TRBD1 (5 bases). Germline V gives CDR1 LNHDA, CDR2 SQIVND (reference sequence). Trimming took 7 bases from V and 10 from J, leaving 16 bases between them. The CDR3 loop spans 12 amino acids. This CDR3 reads CASIGGLSPAFF. The CDR3 nucleotides are TGTGCCAGTATCGGGGGGTTGTCTCCAGCTTTCTTT.

Of note for this clone: The same CDR3 also results from other DNA sequences found in this sample. The chain uses TRBV27 and TRBJ2-7; 8 nucleotides agree with TRBD1. The CDR3 contains 16 residues. CDR1 MNHEY and CDR2 SMNVEV come from the germline V gene (reference sequence). V gave up 2 bases and J gave up 4 bases; unmatched junction bases: 10. CDR3 sequence (DNA): TGTGCCAGCAGTTTAGCTCCCGGGACAGGATCGTACGAGCAGTACTTC. Protein: CASSLAPGTGSYEQYF.

The chain uses TRBV19 and TRBJ2-5; D tentatively fits TRBD1 or TRBD2 (5 bases each). V was clipped by 3 bases and J by 4 bases, with 6 bases between them. Germline V gene data show CDR1 as LNHDA and CDR2 as SQIVND (reference sequence). This CDR3 is built from 12 residues. The CDR3: CASSMRGETQYF. The CDR3 bases are TGTGCCAGTAGTATGAGGGGAGAGACCCAGTACTTC.

The CDR3 loop is CASGRSNSGKAYEQYF. The CDR3 DNA reads as TGTGCCAGCGGGCGTTCGAATAGCGGGAAAGCCTACGAGCAGTACTTC. The chain has TRBV7-2 and TRBJ2-7, with 8 bases that match TRBD2. Germline V gene sequence: CDR1 SGHTA, CDR2 FQGNSA. The CDR3 extends over 16 amino acids. After removal of 8 bases from V and 2 bases from J, the junction contained 14 bases not matched to a gene. Combining the CDR3 with reference TRBV7-2 and TRBJ2-7 gives the whole variable domain GAGVSQSPSNKVTEKGKDVELRCDPISGHTALYWYRQSLGQGLEFLIYFQGNSAPDKSGLPSDRFSAERTGGSVSTLTIQRTQQEDSAVYLCASGRSNSGKAYEQYFGPGTRLTVT.

The chain has TRBV25-1 and TRBJ1-1; D is possibly TRBD1 (5 bases). Trimming cost V 1 base and J 4 bases, with 7 bases left between them. CDR1 and CDR2 from the germline V gene are MGHDK and SYGVNS. This CDR3 has 13 amino acids. CDR3 sequence reads: CASSEFGGTEAFF. In DNA form, the CDR3 reads TGTGCCAGCAGTGAATTTGGGGGCACTGAAGCTTTCTTT.

This chain joins TRBV19 and TRBJ1-2; D is unresolved. The V gene lost 8 bases and the J gene lost 6 bases, with 16 bases spanning the gap. This CDR3 has 13 amino acids. Germline V gene data show CDR1 as LNHDA and CDR2 as SQIVND (reference sequence). The CDR3: CASGFPSSNGYTF. The CDR3 nucleotides read TGTGCCAGTGGTTTCCCATCGTCTAATGGCTACACCTTC.

The CDR3 is CASSRGDSNQPQHF. The CDR3 region has the DNA TGTGCCAGCAGCCGGGGGGATAGCAATCAGCCCCAGCATTTT. This chain uses TRBV7-6 with TRBJ1-5; a possible D gene is TRBD1 (5 bases). The CDR3 length is 14 residues. Trimming stripped 5 bases from V and 0 bases from J, with 8 bases between. The germline V gene encodes CDR1 SGHVS and CDR2 FNYEAQ. Supplemented by reference TRBV7-6 and TRBJ1-5, the full variable domain reads GAGVSQSPRYKVTKRGQDVALRCDPISGHVSLYWYRQALGQGPEFLTYFNYEAQQDKSGLPNDRFSAERPEGSISTLTIQRTEQRDSAMYRCASSRGDSNQPQHFGDGTRLSIL.

V gene TRBV18 combines with J gene TRBJ1-5; no firm D call. V was shortened by 0 bases and J by 0 bases, with 9 bases between the two germline ends. Germline loops: CDR1 KGHSH, CDR2 LQKENI. The CDR3 has 16 residues. CDR3 in DNA: TGTGCCAGCTCACCACCGAAGGCTGATAGCAATCAGCCCCAGCATTTT. Translated: CASSPPKADSNQPQHF.

This clone occurred once. The chain combines TRBV27 with TRBJ2-3; no firm D call. This CDR3 is 16 amino acids long. The V and J ends lost 6 bases and 3 bases respectively, with 19 bases between them. Germline CDR1 and CDR2: MNHEY and SMNVEV (reference sequence). This CDR3 is CASSSYLYSLTDTQYF. The CDR3 nucleotides are TGTGCCAGCAGCTCCTACCTGTATTCCCTAACAGATACGCAGTATTTT.

This clone was seen a single time. The gene calls are TRBV18 and TRBJ1-2, with TRBD1 as a possible D gene (5 bases). CDR1 and CDR2 from the germline V gene are KGHSH and LQKENI. The CDR3 has 12 residues. V lost 5 bases, J lost 14 bases, and 18 bases lay in between. The CDR3 coding sequence is TGTGCCAGCTCATCCCCGGGGGGAGCGGAGACCTTC. Protein: CASSSPGGAETF.

V and J are TRBV11-2 and TRBJ1-1, with unresolved D. Per germline, CDR1 SGHAT and CDR2 FQNNGV. Trimming took 3 bases from V and 6 from J, leaving 11 bases between them. The CDR3 contains 13 residues. The CDR3 loop is CASSFHQSAEAFF. CDR3 nucleotides: TGTGCCAGCAGCTTCCACCAGTCGGCTGAAGCTTTCTTT.

The chain is built from TRBV7-9 and TRBJ2-1; D is perhaps TRBD2 (6 bases). The V end was cut by 3 bases, the J end by 8 bases, with 11 bases between. The germline V gene has CDR1 SEHNR and CDR2 FQNEAQ (reference sequence). The CDR3 loop spans 13 amino acids. CDR3 in amino acids: CASSFLVADEQFF. The CDR3 nucleotides read TGTGCCAGCAGCTTTTTGGTAGCGGATGAGCAGTTCTTC.

V usage is TRBV6-1 and J usage is TRBJ2-7; no reliable D call. Per the germline V gene, CDR1 is MNHNS and CDR2 is SASEGT. This CDR3 is built from 14 residues. The V end was cut by 1 base, the J end by 6 bases, with 13 bases between. In nucleotides, the CDR3 is TGTGCCAGCAGTGAAGTGTCTTTCGTTTCCGAGCAGTACTTC. Translated, it gives CASSEVSFVSEQYF.

This chain connects TRBV7-9 to TRBJ2-5, with D perhaps TRBD1 (5 bases). This CDR3 is 14 amino acids long. V dropped 4 bases and J dropped 0 bases, with 9 bases sitting between them. Germline CDR1 is SEHNR and CDR2 is FQNEAQ (reference sequence). The CDR3 bases are TGTGCCAGCAGCTCCAGACAGTACCAAGAGACCCAGTACTTC. As protein: CASSSRQYQETQYF. Full variable domain (missing parts from reference TRBV7-9 and TRBJ2-5): DTGVSQNPRHKITKRGQNVTFRCDPISEHNRLYWYRQTLGQGPEFLTYFQNEAQLEKSRLLSDRFSAERPKGSFSTLEIQRTEQGDSAMYLCASSSRQYQETQYFGPGTRLLVL.

J is TRBJ2-1 and V is TRBV7-6; maybe TRBD2 (5 bases). Germline-derived CDR1 and CDR2 are SGHVS and FNYEAQ. V gave up 3 bases and J gave up 1 base, with 16 bases separating them. This CDR3 comprises 17 residues. CDR3 nucleotides: TGTGCCAGCAGCTTTGCGCGCCGGGGTGGGTCCTACAATGAGCAGTTCTTC. This gives the protein CASSFARRGGSYNEQFF.

This chain joins TRBV30 and TRBJ1-1; unclear D gene. Per germline, CDR1 GTSNPN and CDR2 SVGIG (reference sequence). The CDR3 totals 15 residues. Trimming pared 0 bases from V and 4 bases from J, leaving 15 bases between. Here the CDR3 DNA reads TGTGCCTGGAGTGTACGAGGTAGGGCAGGCACTGAAGCTTTCTTT. Its translation is CAWSVRGRAGTEAFF.

The chain carries TRBV29-1 and TRBJ1-3, with unresolved D. Germline values: CDR1 SQVTM, CDR2 ANQGSEA. The CDR3 extends over 18 amino acids. The V end was cut by 2 bases, the J end by 0 bases, with 20 bases between. The CDR3 DNA sequence: TGCAGCGTTGAAAAGGCCGGGCAAGGTTTAAGCTCTGGAAACACCATATATTTT. Translating it yields CSVEKAGQGLSSGNTIYF. Filled out from reference TRBV29-1 and TRBJ1-3, the complete variable domain reads SAVISQKPSRDICQRGTSLTIQCQVDSQVTMMFWYRQQPGQSLTLIATANQGSEATYESGFVIDKFPISRPNLTFSTLTVSNMSPEDSSIYLCSVEKAGQGLSSGNTIYFGEGSWLTVV.

The V and J genes are TRBV10-3 and TRBJ2-3; 10 nucleotides agree with TRBD1. This CDR3 is built from 18 residues. Looked up from germline, CDR1 is ENHRY and CDR2 is SYGVKD. V shed 3 bases and J 3 bases; nucleotides not matched to a gene: 12. This CDR3 reads CAISEHGPGTGVTDTQYF. As DNA, the CDR3 is TGTGCCATCAGTGAACATGGACCCGGGACAGGGGTAACAGATACGCAGTATTTT.

The genes are TRBV28 and TRBJ2-3; 9 bases fit TRBD2. Germline lookup yields CDR1 MDHEN and CDR2 SYDVKM. The CDR3 runs 16 residues. V lost 5 bases and J lost 2; bases outside the gene matches: 8. CDR3 loop: CASSEISGSHTDTQYF. CDR3 nucleotides: TGTGCCAGCAGTGAAATTAGCGGGAGCCACACAGATACGCAGTATTTT.

The J gene is TRBJ2-7, the V gene TRBV4-1, with D possibly called TRBD1 or TRBD2 (5 bases each). CDR3 size: 17 residues. CDR1 is MGHRA, CDR2 YSYEKL, per germline. Trimming cost V 2 bases and J 0 bases, with 17 bases left between them. DNA of the CDR3: TGCGCCAGCAGCCAATCGGGACCTTCAGGCTTCTCCTACGAGCAGTACTTC. Its protein product is CASSQSGPSGFSYEQYF.

The rearrangement links TRBV28 to TRBJ1-1, with D maybe TRBD1 (5 bases). Germline V lookup: CDR1 MDHEN, CDR2 SYDVKM. The CDR3 extends over 15 amino acids. Deletions cut 3 bases from V and 6 bases from J, with 17 bases between. The CDR3 loop reads CASSFPGQGISEAFF. CDR3 sequence (DNA): TGTGCCAGCAGTTTTCCGGGGCAGGGTATCTCTGAAGCTTTCTTT.

About this clone itself: Other DNA variants within this sample encode the same CDR3. The chain joins TRBV9 to TRBJ2-3; D gene uncertain. V lost 0 bases to trimming and J lost 3 bases, with 5 bases between them. This CDR3 has 13 amino acids. Germline CDR1 SGDLS, CDR2 YYNGEE. As DNA, the CDR3 is TGTGCCAGCAGCGTAGGGGATACAGATACGCAGTATTTT. Translation: CASSVGDTDTQYF.

The genes are TRBV5-1 and TRBJ2-7; weak D call: TRBD1 (5 bases). The germline V and J ends were trimmed by 4 bases and 5 bases, with 16 bases remaining between them. CDR1 and CDR2 from the germline V gene are SGHRS and YFSETQ. The length of the CDR3 is 14 residues. Written as DNA, the CDR3 is TGCGCCAGCAGCGCGGTGGGTGGGGCCCACGAGCAGTACTTC. Its translation: CASSAVGGAHEQYF.

This sequence joins TRBV4-1 and TRBJ2-1, with 13 positions matching TRBD2. CDR3 length: 16 residues. Germline trimming cut 3 bases from V and 8 bases from J; bases unmatched to any gene: 7. Germline CDR1 and CDR2: MGHRA and YSYEKL. The CDR3 DNA reads TGCGCCAGCAGCCAGGAGACTAGCGGGAGGATATATGAGCAGTTCTTC. It specifies CASSQETSGRIYEQFF.

The gene calls are TRBV7-9 and TRBJ2-3; D gene uncertain. Trimming shortened V by 6 bases and J by 0 bases, and 13 bases separated the two germline ends. Germline CDR1 reads SEHNR; CDR2 reads FQNEAQ (reference sequence). The CDR3 is 15 residues long. The CDR3: CASRNSGHSTDTQYF. CDR3 bases: TGTGCCAGCAGAAACTCCGGCCATAGCACAGATACGCAGTATTTT.